Shown below are 6 T cell receptor beta chains from a single sample sequenced in a study of blood T cell repertoires in COVID-19. The data were produced by immunoSEQ multiplex PCR, yet TCRdb's version contains in-frame clones alone and is incomplete. The sample lists around 370,000 clones; 88% were seen once. The sample taken for sequencing was PBMCs or T cells enriched from blood (not recorded which). Every receptor here comes from a woman aged 18 to 35 who had recovered from COVID-19.

This chain links TRBV5-6 with TRBJ2-7; 7 positions match TRBD1. There are 15 residues in the CDR3. CDR1 is SGHDT, CDR2 YYEEEE, per germline. V lost 0 bases, J lost 2 bases, and 5 bases stayed unmatched. The CDR3 protein is CASSLVTGPAYEQYF. CDR3 sequence (DNA): TGTGCCAGCAGCTTGGTGACAGGGCCGGCCTACGAGCAGTACTTC.

The rearrangement uses TRBV9 and TRBJ1-1; tentatively, D is TRBD1 (6 bases). Germline CDR1 reads SGDLS; CDR2 reads YYNGEE. CDR3 length: 13 amino acids. Trimming cost V 3 bases and J 4 bases, with 10 bases left between them. The DNA of the CDR3 is TGTGCCAGCAGCGAGGGAGGGGGCACTGAAGCTTTCTTT. Protein sequence: CASSEGGGTEAFF. The full variable domain, completed using reference TRBV9 and TRBJ1-1, is DSGVTQTPKHLITATGQRVTLRCSPRSGDLSVYWYQQSLDQGLQFLIQYYNGEERAKGNILERFSAQQFPDLHSELNLSSLELGDSALYFCASSEGGGTEAFFGQGTRLTVV.

This sequence joins TRBV25-1 and TRBJ1-2, with TRBD1 as a possible D gene (5 bases). This CDR3 is built from 13 residues. Germline V gene lookup returns CDR1 MGHDK and CDR2 SYGVNS. V was clipped by 5 bases and J by 8 bases, with 15 bases between them. CDR3 sequence: CASSPFQGGGYTF. The CDR3, as DNA: TGTGCCAGCAGTCCCTTTCAGGGTGGGGGCTACACCTTC.

The chain employs TRBV3-1 (or the pseudogene TRBV3-2) and TRBJ1-2, with D possibly matching TRBD1 (6 bases). Germline values: CDR1 LGHDT, CDR2 YNNKEL (reference sequence). The CDR3 runs to 15 residues. V lost 6 bases and J 6 bases, leaving 20 bases between the germline ends. The CDR3 nucleotides read TGTGCCAGCAGTCATGGGGGGGACACCCTCGATGGCTACACCTTC. This codes for CASSHGGDTLDGYTF.

Comment on this clone: At one end the junction does not follow the germline gene, possibly because of a read error. The chain carries TRBV7-2 and TRBJ2-5; D call uncertain. Germline assignment: CDR1 SGHTA and CDR2 FQGNSA. The CDR3 is 11 residues long. CDR3 region: CASSLEEAQYF. As DNA, the CDR3 is TGTGCCAGCAGCTTAGAAGAGGCCCAGTACTTC.

The CDR3 nucleotides read TGTGCCAGCAGCTCCGCCGGCCCCCAGGGCAATGAGCAGTTCTTC. As protein: CASSSAGPQGNEQFF. The rearrangement joins TRBV7-3 to TRBJ2-1, with a tentative D call TRBD1 (5 bases). V lost 4 bases, J lost 6 bases, and 16 bases lay in between. This CDR3 spans 15 amino acids. CDR1 is SGHTA and CDR2 is FQGTGA in the germline V gene.